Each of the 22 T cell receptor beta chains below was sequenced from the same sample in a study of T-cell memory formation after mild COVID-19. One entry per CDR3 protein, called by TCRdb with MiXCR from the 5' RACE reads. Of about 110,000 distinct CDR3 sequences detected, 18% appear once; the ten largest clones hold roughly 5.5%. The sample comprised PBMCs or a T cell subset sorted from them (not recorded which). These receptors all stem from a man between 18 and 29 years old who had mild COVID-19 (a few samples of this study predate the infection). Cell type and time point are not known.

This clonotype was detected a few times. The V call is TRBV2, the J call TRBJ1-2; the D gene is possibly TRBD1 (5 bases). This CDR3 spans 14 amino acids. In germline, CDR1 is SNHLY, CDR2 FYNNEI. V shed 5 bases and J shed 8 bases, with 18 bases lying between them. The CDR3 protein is CASSPTGVAGGYTF. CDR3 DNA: TGTGCCAGCAGTCCGACGGGGGTGGCGGGCGGCTACACCTTC.

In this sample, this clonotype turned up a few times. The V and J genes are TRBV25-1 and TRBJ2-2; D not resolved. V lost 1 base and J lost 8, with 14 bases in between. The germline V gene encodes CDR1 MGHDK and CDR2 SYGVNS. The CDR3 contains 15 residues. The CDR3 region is CASSELSGSRGELFF. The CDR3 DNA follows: TGTGCCAGCAGTGAATTGTCGGGTTCAAGGGGGGAGCTGTTTTTT.

CDR3 sequence reads: CASSQDRRNTQYF. DNA of the CDR3: TGTGCCAGCAGCCAAGATCGTCGGAATACGCAGTATTTT. V usage is TRBV3-1 and J usage is TRBJ2-3; D not certain. This CDR3 contains 13 residues. The V end lost 0 bases, the J end lost 7 bases, and 8 bases lay between the germline ends. Germline V gives CDR1 LGHDT, CDR2 YNNKEL (reference sequence).

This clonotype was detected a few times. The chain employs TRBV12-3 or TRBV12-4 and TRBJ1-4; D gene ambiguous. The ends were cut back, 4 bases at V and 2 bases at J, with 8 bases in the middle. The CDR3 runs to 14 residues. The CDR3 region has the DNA TGTGCCAGCAGTTGGGGTGTCACTAATGAAAAACTGTTTTTT. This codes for CASSWGVTNEKLFF.

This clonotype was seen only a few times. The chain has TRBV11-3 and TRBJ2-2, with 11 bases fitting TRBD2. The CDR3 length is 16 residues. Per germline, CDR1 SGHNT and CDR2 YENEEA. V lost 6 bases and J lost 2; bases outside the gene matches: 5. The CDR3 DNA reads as TGTGCCAGCAGACTACTAGCGGGGGCAAACACCGGGGAGCTGTTTTTT. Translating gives CASRLLAGANTGELFF.

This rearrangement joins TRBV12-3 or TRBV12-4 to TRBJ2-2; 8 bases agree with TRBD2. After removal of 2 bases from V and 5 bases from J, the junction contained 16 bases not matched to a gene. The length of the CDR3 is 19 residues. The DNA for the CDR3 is TGTGCCAGCAGTTTAAGATTGTTGCGGGGGGCCCCTGGGACCGGGGAGCTGTTTTTT. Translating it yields CASSLRLLRGAPGTGELFF.

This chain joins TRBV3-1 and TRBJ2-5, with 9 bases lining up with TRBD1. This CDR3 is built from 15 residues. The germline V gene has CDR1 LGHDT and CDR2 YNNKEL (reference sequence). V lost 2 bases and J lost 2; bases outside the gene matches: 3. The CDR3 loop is CASSQPGQGQETQYF. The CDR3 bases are TGTGCCAGCAGCCAACCCGGACAGGGGCAAGAGACCCAGTACTTC.

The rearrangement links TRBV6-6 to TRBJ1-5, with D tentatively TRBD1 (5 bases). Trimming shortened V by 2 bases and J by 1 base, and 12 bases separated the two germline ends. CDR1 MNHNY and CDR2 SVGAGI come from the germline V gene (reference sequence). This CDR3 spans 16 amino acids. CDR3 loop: CASSYVGRGSNQPQHF. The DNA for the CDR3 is TGTGCCAGCAGTTACGTCGGTAGGGGAAGCAATCAGCCCCAGCATTTT.

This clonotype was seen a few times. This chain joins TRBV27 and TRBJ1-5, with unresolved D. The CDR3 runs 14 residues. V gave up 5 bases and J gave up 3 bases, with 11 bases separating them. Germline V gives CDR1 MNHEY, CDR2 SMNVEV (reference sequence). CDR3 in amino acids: CASSPVGSNQPQHF. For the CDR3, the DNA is TGTGCCAGCAGTCCAGTGGGCTCCAATCAGCCCCAGCATTTT.

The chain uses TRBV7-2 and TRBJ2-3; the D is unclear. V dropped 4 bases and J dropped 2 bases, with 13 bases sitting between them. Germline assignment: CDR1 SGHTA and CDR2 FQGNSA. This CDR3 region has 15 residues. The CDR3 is CASSSPLAVTDTQYF. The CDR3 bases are TGTGCCAGCAGCTCCCCCCTGGCTGTCACAGATACGCAGTATTTT.

The CDR3 protein is CASSLEGTGEEELFF. In DNA form, the CDR3 reads TGCGCCAGCAGCTTGGAAGGGACAGGGGAAGAGGAGCTGTTTTTT. The chain has TRBV5-1 and TRBJ2-2; 10 positions match TRBD1. The CDR3 totals 15 residues. From germline, CDR1 is SGHRS and CDR2 YFSETQ. The V and J ends lost 0 bases and 10 bases, in that order; junction bases with no gene match: 6. The variable domain in full, completed from reference TRBV5-1 and TRBJ2-2, reads KAGVTQTPRYLIKTRGQQVTLSCSPISGHRSVSWYQQTPGQGLQFLFEYFSETQRNKGNFPGRFSGRQFSNSRSEMNVSTLELGDSALYLCASSLEGTGEEELFFGEGSRLTVL.

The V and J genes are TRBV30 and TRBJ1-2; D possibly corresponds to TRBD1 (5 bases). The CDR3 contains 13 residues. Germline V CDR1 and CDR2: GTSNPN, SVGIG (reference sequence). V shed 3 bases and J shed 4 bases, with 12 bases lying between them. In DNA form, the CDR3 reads TGTGCCTGGAGGTCTGCGGGGCGCTATGGCTACACCTTC. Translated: CAWRSAGRYGYTF.

CDR3 DNA: TGTGCCAGCATCAACTCTGGGGCCAACGTCCTGACTTTC. Translation: CASINSGANVLTF. The chain combines TRBV6-2 or TRBV6-3 with TRBJ2-6, with no clear D. V shed 7 bases and J shed 0 bases, with 4 bases lying between them. Germline CDR1 is MNHEY and CDR2 is SVGEGT. The CDR3 is 13 amino acids.

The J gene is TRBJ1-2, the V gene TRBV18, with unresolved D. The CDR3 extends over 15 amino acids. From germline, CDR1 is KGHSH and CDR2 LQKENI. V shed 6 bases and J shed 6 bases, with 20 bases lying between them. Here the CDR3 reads CASSPSAAMVHGYTF. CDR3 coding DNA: TGTGCCAGCTCCCCTTCGGCCGCGATGGTCCATGGCTACACCTTC.

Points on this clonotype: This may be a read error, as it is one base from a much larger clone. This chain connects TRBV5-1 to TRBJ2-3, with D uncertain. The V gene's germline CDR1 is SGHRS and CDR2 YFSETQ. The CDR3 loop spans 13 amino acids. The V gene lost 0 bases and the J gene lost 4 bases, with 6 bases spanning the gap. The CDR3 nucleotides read TGCGCCAGCAGCTTGGAAGGCTCAGATACGCAGTATTTT. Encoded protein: CASSLEGSDTQYF.

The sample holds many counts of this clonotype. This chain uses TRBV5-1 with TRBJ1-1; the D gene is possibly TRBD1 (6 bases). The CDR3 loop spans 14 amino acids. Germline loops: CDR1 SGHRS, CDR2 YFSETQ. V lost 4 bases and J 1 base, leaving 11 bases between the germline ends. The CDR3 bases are TGCGCCAGCAGCCAACAGGGCAGGAACACTGAAGCTTTCTTT. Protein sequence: CASSQQGRNTEAFF.

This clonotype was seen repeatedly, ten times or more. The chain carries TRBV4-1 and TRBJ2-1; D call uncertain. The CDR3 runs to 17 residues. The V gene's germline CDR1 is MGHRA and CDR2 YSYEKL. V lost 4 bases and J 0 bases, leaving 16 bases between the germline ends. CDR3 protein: CASSLTPFTVSYNEQFF. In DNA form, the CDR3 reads TGCGCCAGCAGCCTGACCCCCTTCACTGTCTCCTACAATGAGCAGTTCTTC.

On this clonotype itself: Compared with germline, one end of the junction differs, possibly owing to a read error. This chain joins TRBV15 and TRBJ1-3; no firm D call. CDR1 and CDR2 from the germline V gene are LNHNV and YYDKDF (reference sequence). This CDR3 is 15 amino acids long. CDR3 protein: CATSRDPGPGNTIYF. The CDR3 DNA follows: TGTGCCACCAGCCGAGATCCGGGCCCAGGAAACACCATATATTTT.

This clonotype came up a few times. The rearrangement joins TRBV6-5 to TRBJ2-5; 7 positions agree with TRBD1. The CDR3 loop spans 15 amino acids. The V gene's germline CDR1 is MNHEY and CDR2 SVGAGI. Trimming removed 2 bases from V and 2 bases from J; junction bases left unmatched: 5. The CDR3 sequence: CASSYGTANQETQYF. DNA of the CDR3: TGTGCCAGCAGTTACGGGACAGCTAATCAAGAGACCCAGTACTTC.

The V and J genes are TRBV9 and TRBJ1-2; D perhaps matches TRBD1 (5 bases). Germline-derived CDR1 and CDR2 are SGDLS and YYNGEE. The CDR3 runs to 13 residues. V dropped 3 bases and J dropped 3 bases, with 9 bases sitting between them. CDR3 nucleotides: TGTGCCAGCAGCGCCTCAGGGCACTATGGCTACACCTTC. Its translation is CASSASGHYGYTF.

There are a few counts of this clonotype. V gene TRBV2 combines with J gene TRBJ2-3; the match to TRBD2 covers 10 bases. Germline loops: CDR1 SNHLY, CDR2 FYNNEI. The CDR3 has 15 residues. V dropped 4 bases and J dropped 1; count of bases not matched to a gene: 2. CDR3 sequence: CASSATSGGTDTQYF. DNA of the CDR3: TGTGCCAGCAGTGCTACTAGCGGGGGCACAGATACGCAGTATTTT.

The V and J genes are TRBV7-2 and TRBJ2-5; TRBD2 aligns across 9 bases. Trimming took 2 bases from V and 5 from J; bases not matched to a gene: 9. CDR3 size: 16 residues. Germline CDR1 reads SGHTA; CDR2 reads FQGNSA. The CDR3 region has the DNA TGTGCCAGCAGCTTAAATGCGGGGGGGCGGGAGGAGACCCAGTACTTC. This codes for CASSLNAGGREETQYF.